This T cell receptor beta chain was captured by sequencing in a study of neurological immune-mediated disorders. The unsorted libraries were produced from 2 million PBMCs held at -80 C. Each CDR3 protein is one row after TCRdb ran MiXCR on the 5' RACE reads. The profile covers 33,000 or so distinct CDR3 sequences, with nearly 7.5% appearing a single time and 4.4% taken by the ten largest. This clonotype appeared many times. The clonotype was recovered from a middle-aged woman in good health. Sequences were obtained from PBMCs.

CDR3 sequence: CASSSHEGGEGGGYTF. In DNA, the CDR3 is TGTGCCAGCAGCTCCCACGAGGGGGGGGAAGGCGGTGGCTACACCTTC. The chain couples TRBV7-2 to TRBJ1-2; perhaps TRBD1 as D (6 bases). Germline V gene sequence: CDR1 SGHTA, CDR2 FQGNSA. This CDR3 is built from 16 residues. Trimming left V 4 bases short and J 7 bases short, with 22 bases between.